The following is a T cell receptor beta chain sequence with its context. No antigen is known for it. The sample comes from a study of T cell responses to AZD1222 COVID-19 vaccine. Whole-study context: Recipients boosted at about 4 weeks or about 12 weeks are pooled. Study-wide points: In all cases, repertoires were sampled only after the peak T cell response. Clonal diversity was possibly underestimated; the donors were predominantly white British and more often female.

CDR3 size: 14 residues. Trimming stripped 8 bases from V and 0 bases from J, with 13 bases between. Germline CDR1 and CDR2: SGHAT and FQNNGV. The repertoire was sequenced with immunoSEQ multiplex PCR; TCRdb's copy has only in-frame clones and lacks some. The sample holds 130,000 or so clones, 93% seen once. The origin of this receptor is an adult in good health. Sequencing was performed on peripheral blood, taken on day 0 of AZD1222 vaccination. This chain uses TRBV11-2 with TRBJ1-1; tentative D call: TRBD1 (6 bases). DNA for the CDR3: TGTGCCAGCGGGCAGGGGAGCATGAACACTGAAGCTTTCTTT. Translation: CASGQGSMNTEAFF.